This TCR beta chain originates from a study of blood T cell repertoires in COVID-19. Study-level information: Spain, Italy and the United States supplied samples that represented acute and convalescent COVID-19.

Germline lookup yields CDR1 DFQATT and CDR2 SNEGSKA (reference sequence). The V and J ends lost 3 bases and 8 bases respectively, with 16 bases between them. This CDR3 region has 13 residues. Participants had their cohort set by participant-reported clinical history. Among Cohort 3 donors, those recovered had two negative PCRs, clearance, or symptom resolution. Sequencing was performed with immunoSEQ multiplex PCR; in TCRdb, only in-frame clones are kept and a portion is missing. There are 250,000 to 350,000 clones in the sample; 80% to 95% occur only once, and 15% to 20% lies in the top ten. J is TRBJ1-2 and V is TRBV20-1; D might be TRBD1 (5 bases). Sequencing was carried out using PBMCs or T cells enriched from blood (not recorded which). The sequence came from a woman between 25 and 40 years old who had recovered from COVID-19. CDR3 residues: CSASRVQEEGYTF. The DNA of the CDR3 is TGCAGTGCTAGTAGGGTACAGGAAGAAGGCTACACCTTC.